The following is a T cell receptor (beta chain) sequence with its context. The antigen is undetermined. The data were taken from a study of cytomegalovirus exposure and HLA in healthy donors. Turning to the study itself: Falling in the Caucasian-associated ancestry cluster were 65% to 90% of approximately 410 genotyped donors. Broader study findings: Within an earlier analysis, most TCR beta V segments proved productive either about 87% or about 30% of the time.

V was pared by 1 base and J by 0 bases, with 0 bases of the junction left unmatched. Germline assignment: CDR1 SGHAT and CDR2 FQNNGV. This CDR3 has 15 amino acids. PCR amplification relied on 60 Vbeta primers (plus 13 Jbeta primers). Libraries were prepared by immunoSEQ multiplex PCR; TCRdb keeps only in-frame clonotypes and omits some of them. The sample has about 190,000 clones; 70% to 75% are singletons. What was sequenced was PBMCs. This rearrangement joins TRBV11-2 to TRBJ1-3; 7 bases are a match to TRBD1. This clonotype was obtained from a woman aged 25-40 years in good health and CMV-seropositive. The DNA of the CDR3 is TGTGCCAGCAGCTTAGCAGGGGGCTCTGGAAACACCATATATTTT. This sequence encodes CASSLAGGSGNTIYF.